This TCR beta chain is from a study of blood T cell repertoires in COVID-19 (dated by TCRdb to about 2020). As for the study more broadly: Samples from collaborators originated in the United States, Italy and Spain and spanned both the acute and convalescent phases of COVID-19. The material from the prospective study consisted of cDNA or gDNA derived from T cells, B-cell-depleted T cells, or PBMCs. The dataset comprised deeply sampled blood TCRbeta repertoires from subjects exposed to, actively infected with, or recovered from COVID-19. The repertoires were released in a freely available public database meant as a resource for research on the immune response to SARS-CoV-2. The samples were drawn from the first 160 participants of the ongoing ImmuneRACE study and from 1,200 or so subjects provided by 6 global collaborators. Sample metadata almost always included a de-identified subject ID, COVID-19 status, age in years and sex. Where available, HLA class I and class II types were taken from metadata supplied by the sample provider and were not determined by assay-based typing.

Collaborating institutions collected whole blood in K2EDTA tubes following their own protocols. Collaborator samples were shipped for TCRbeta analysis as frozen whole blood, isolated PBMCs, or DNA extracted from either sample type. Via the germline V gene (reference sequence), CDR1 is LNHDA and CDR2 SQIVND. Trimming takes 1 base off V and 4 bases off J; junction bases not matched to a gene: 4. The CDR3 sequence holds 15 residues, the cysteine and phenylalanine included. Here the CDR3 DNA is all that survives: 45 bases in frame from base 1. TCRbeta CDR3 regions were amplified from genomic DNA by means of the immunoSEQ Assay, a bias-controlled multiplex PCR. The authors' pipeline ran thus. Within the assay, amplification of reference gene primers was used to estimate how many nucleated cells each sample contained. To quantify the absolute abundance of each unique TCRbeta CDR3 rearrangement, sequence reads were collapsed and filtered. For each sample, productive Simpson clonality was calculated by taking the square root of Simpson's diversity index across productive rearrangements. The source is immuneACCESS, and TCRdb retained only in-frame sequences with V and J called. Part of the clones is not carried over; for the studies checked, unresolved V genes explain less than half of this, and the remainder is unexplained. That table gives V, J and clone size, and the DNA gave D and trimming. The table for this sample lists approximately 170,000 clones; approximately 86% of them were counted only once. Around 7% of the sample rests with the top ten.

Notes on this clone: The antigen it recognizes is unknown. No much larger clonotype is one base removed from it; base qualities were not supplied.

The investigation overall reported the following: The quantity of clinical and demographic metadata differed by source and by participant and was supplied without curation.

Sequences were obtained from peripheral blood. Recombination linked TRBV19 to TRBJ1-1; 9 bases in the junction line up with TRBD1. The TCR was taken from a woman aged 80 or older in a cohort sampled during active or convalescent COVID-19. The CDR3 has the sequence CASSIGGQGSTEAFF. The DNA is as follows: TGTGCCAGTAGTATAGGTGGACAGGGGAGCACTGAAGCTTTCTTT.